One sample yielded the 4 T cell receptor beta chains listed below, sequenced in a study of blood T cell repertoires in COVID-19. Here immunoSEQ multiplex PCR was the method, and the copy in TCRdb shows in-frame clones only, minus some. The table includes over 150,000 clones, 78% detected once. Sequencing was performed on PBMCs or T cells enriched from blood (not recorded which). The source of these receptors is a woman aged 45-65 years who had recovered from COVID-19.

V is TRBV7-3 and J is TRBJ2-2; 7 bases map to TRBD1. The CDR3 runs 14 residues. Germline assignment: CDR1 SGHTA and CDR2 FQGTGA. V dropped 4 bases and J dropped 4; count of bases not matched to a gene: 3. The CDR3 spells CASSSTGSTGELFF. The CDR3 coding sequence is TGTGCCAGCAGCTCGACAGGGTCCACCGGGGAGCTGTTTTTT.

The CDR3 nucleotides are TGCAGCGTTGAAGGGCAGGTAAACACTGAAGCTTTCTTT. Its translation: CSVEGQVNTEAFF. The chain joins TRBV29-1 to TRBJ1-1; D unclear. The CDR3 is 13 amino acids. CDR1 and CDR2 (germline): SQVTM, ANQGSEA. The V end lost 1 base, the J end lost 2 bases, and 8 bases lay between the germline ends.

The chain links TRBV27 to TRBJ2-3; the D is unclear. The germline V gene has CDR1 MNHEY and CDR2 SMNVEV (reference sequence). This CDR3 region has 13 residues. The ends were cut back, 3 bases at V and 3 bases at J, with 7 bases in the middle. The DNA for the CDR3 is TGTGCCAGCAGTTTTCTAGGAACAGATACGCAGTATTTT. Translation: CASSFLGTDTQYF.

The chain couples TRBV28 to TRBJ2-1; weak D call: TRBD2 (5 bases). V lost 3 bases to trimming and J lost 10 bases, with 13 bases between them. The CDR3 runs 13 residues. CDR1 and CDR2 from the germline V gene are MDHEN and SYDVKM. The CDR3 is CASSFVGENEQFF. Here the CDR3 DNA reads TGTGCCAGCAGTTTTGTGGGAGAGAACGAGCAGTTCTTC. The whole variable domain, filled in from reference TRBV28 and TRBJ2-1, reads DVKVTQSSRYLVKRTGEKVFLECVQDMDHENMFWYRQDPGLGLRLIYFSYDVKMKEKGDIPEGYSVSREKKERFSLILESASTNQTSMYLCASSFVGENEQFFGPGTRLTVL.